This T cell receptor beta chain was found in a study of T cell responses to AZD1222 COVID-19 vaccine. Study conclusions and caveats: There were mostly white British donors and more females than males, and clonal diversity was possibly underestimated.

Measured with immunoSEQ multiplex PCR; TCRdb has only the in-frame clones, and not every one. There are some 250,000 clones in the sample; almost 95% occur only once, and approximately 0.52% lies in the top ten. A word on this clone: Its target is unknown. The same CDR3 can be traced to other DNA sequences in this sample.

The CDR3 has 11 residues. V was pared by 3 bases and J by 4 bases, with 4 bases between. Looked up from germline, CDR1 is MDHEN and CDR2 is SYDVKM. The receptor comes from an adult who received the AZD1222 COVID-19 vaccine. Sequencing used peripheral blood, obtained 28 days after the second AZD1222 dose. This rearrangement joins TRBV28 to TRBJ2-7; the D is unclear. This CDR3 reads CASSFLYEQYF. CDR3 coding DNA: TGTGCCAGCAGTTTTCTTTACGAGCAGTACTTC. The whole variable domain, remainder taken from reference TRBV28 and TRBJ2-7, is DVKVTQSSRYLVKRTGEKVFLECVQDMDHENMFWYRQDPGLGLRLIYFSYDVKMKEKGDIPEGYSVSREKKERFSLILESASTNQTSMYLCASSFLYEQYFGPGTRLTVT.